The present entry profiles one T cell receptor beta chain with its context. Its antigen is as yet unknown. With a much larger clone just one base away, this may be a read error. CDR1 and CDR2 (germline): SGHVS, FQNEAQ. The CDR3 runs to 11 residues. The germline V and J ends were trimmed by 1 base and 10 bases, with 7 bases remaining between them. The data were obtained in a study of Graves' ophthalmopathy and Graves' hyperthyroidism. Study observations and caveats: Both a 70.59% sensitivity and an approximately 77% specificity characterized the model's predictions of ophthalmopathy progression.

RNA served as the template for amplifying TCR beta CDR3 regions. First-round RT-PCR with HTBI primers preceded a second-round multiplex PCR. One entry per CDR3 protein results from TCRdb running MiXCR on the multiplex PCR reads. The data hold around 1,000,000 distinct CDR3 sequences, with less than 45% observed a single time. The chain carries TRBV7-8 and TRBJ2-5, with D perhaps matching TRBD2 (5 bases). Sample: peripheral blood or thyroid tissue (not recorded which). This clonotype originated in an adult man with Graves' hyperthyroidism. The CDR3 DNA reads as TGTGCCAGCAGCTTAGGAGGGTACCAGTACTTC. Translated: CASSLGGYQYF.